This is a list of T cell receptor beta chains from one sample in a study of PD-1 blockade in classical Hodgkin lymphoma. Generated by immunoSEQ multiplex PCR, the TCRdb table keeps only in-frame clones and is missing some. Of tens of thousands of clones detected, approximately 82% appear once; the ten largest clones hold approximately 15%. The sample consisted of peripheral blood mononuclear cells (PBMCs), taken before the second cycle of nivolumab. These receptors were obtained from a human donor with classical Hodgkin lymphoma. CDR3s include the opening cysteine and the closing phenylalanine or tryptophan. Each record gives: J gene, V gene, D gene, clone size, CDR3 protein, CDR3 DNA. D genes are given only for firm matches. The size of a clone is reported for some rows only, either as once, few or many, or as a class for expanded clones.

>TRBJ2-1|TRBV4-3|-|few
CASSHPASGGEQFF
TGCGCCAGCAGCCACCCCGCTAGTGGGGGGGAGCAGTTCTTC
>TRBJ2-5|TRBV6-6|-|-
CASSYPAPETQYF
TGTGCCAGCAGTTACCCAGCACCAGAGACCCAGTACTTC
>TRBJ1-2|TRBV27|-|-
CASRGGGVHYGYTF
TGTGCCAGCAGGGGGGGCGGGGTTCACTATGGCTACACCTTC
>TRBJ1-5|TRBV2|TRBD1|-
CASSVRTGGDQPQHF
TGTGCCAGCAGTGTACGAACAGGGGGCGATCAGCCCCAGCATTTT
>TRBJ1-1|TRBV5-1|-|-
CASSLGTANTEAFF
TGCGCCAGCAGCCTGGGGACCGCCAACACTGAAGCTTTCTTT
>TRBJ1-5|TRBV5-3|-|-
CARRHDEGSQPQHF
TGTGCCAGAAGGCATGACGAGGGGTCTCAGCCCCAGCATTTT
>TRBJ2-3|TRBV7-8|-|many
CASSFGLHTDTQYF
TGTGCCAGCAGCTTCGGATTGCATACAGATACGCAGTATTTT
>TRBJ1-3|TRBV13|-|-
CASSNTGSGNTIYF
TGTGCCAGCAGCAATACCGGGAGCGGAAACACCATATATTTT
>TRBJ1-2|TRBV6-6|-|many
CASSAANYGYTF
TGTGCCAGCAGTGCGGCTAACTATGGCTACACCTTC
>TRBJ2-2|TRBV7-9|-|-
CASSLTHTGELFF
TGTGCCAGCAGTTTGACCCACACCGGGGAGCTGTTTTTT
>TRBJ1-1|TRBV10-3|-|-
CAIAPGGALTEAFF
TGTGCCATCGCCCCGGGAGGGGCGCTCACTGAAGCTTTCTTT
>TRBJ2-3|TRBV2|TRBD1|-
CASLRDRGTDTQYF
TGTGCCAGCCTCCGGGACAGGGGCACAGATACGCAGTATTTT
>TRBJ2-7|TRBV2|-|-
CASGTGYREQYF
TGTGCCAGCGGCACGGGGTATAGAGAGCAGTACTTC
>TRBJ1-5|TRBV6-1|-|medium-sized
CASSEGVSPYSNQPQHF
TGTGCCAGCAGTGAAGGCGTCAGCCCCTATAGCAATCAGCCCCAGCATTTT
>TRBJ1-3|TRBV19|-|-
CASSTGHRNSGNTIYF
TGTGCCAGTAGTACGGGACACCGCAACTCTGGAAACACCATATATTTT
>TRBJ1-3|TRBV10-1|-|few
CASSESAAISGNTIYF
TGCGCCAGCAGTGAGTCAGCCGCGATCTCTGGAAACACCATATATTTT
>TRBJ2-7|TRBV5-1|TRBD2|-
CASSPTAGAPSYEQYF
TGCGCCAGCAGCCCAACAGCGGGGGCTCCCTCCTACGAGCAGTACTTC
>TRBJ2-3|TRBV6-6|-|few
CASSAIDTQYF
TGTGCCAGCAGCGCGATAGATACGCAGTATTTT
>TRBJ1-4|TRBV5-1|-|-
CASSLGLREKLFF
TGCGCCAGCAGCTTGGGGCTGAGGGAAAAACTGTTTTTT
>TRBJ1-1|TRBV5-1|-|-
CASSVGFNTEAFF
TGCGCCAGCAGCGTGGGCTTCAACACTGAAGCTTTCTTT
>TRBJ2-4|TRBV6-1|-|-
CASRADGAAKNIQYF
TGTGCCAGCAGGGCCGACGGGGCGGCCAAAAACATTCAGTACTTC
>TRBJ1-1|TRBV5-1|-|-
CASSFRGRIGAFF
TGCGCCAGCAGCTTCAGAGGGCGGATCGGAGCTTTCTTT
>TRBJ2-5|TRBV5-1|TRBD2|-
CASSLTSAQETQYF
TGCGCCAGCAGCTTGACTAGCGCCCAAGAGACCCAGTACTTC
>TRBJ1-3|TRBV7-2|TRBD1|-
CASSQRGTGAGNTIYF
TGTGCCAGCAGCCAAAGAGGGACAGGGGCCGGAAACACCATATATTTT
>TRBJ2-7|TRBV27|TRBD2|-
CASSPLARGAGYEQYF
TGTGCCAGCAGTCCCCTGGCGCGGGGGGCCGGTTACGAGCAGTACTTC
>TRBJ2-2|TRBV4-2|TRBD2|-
CASSPSGGNTGELFF
TGTGCCAGCAGCCCTAGCGGAGGGAACACCGGGGAGCTGTTTTTT
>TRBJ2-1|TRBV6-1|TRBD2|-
CASSHSGGHYNEQFF
TGTGCCAGCAGTCATAGCGGGGGCCACTACAATGAGCAGTTCTTC
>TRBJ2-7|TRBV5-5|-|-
CASSLAFGGRYEQYF
TGTGCCAGCAGCTTGGCCTTCGGTGGTCGTTACGAGCAGTACTTC
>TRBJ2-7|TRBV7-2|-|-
CASTPSAAGLYEQYF
TGTGCCAGCACCCCCTCAGCGGCAGGGTTGTACGAGCAGTACTTC
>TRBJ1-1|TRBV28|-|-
CASSLSTGGLLEAFF
TGTGCCAGCAGTTTGTCGACAGGAGGTTTGCTTGAAGCTTTCTTT
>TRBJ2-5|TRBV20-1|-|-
CSARAQRTQYF
TGCAGTGCTAGAGCCCAGCGGACCCAGTACTTC
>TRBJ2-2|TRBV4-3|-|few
CASSPGPQNTGELFF
TGCGCCAGCAGCCCCGGACCGCAGAACACCGGGGAGCTGTTTTTT
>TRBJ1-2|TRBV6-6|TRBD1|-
CASSPGTGILTYGYTF
TGTGCCAGCAGTCCCGGGACAGGGATCTTGACCTATGGCTACACCTTC
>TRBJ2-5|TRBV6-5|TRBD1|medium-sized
CASSYLTGSGETQYF
TGTGCCAGCAGTTACTTGACAGGGTCTGGGGAGACCCAGTACTTC
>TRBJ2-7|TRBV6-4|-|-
CASIARETGNHYEQYF
TGTGCCAGCATTGCTCGAGAAACAGGCAATCATTACGAGCAGTACTTC
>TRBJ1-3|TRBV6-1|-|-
CASSEPGFGNTIYF
TGTGCCAGCAGTGAGCCGGGGTTCGGAAACACCATATATTTT
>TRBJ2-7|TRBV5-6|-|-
CASSRVTGEWNGWQYF
TGTGCCAGCAGCCGGGTTACGGGAGAATGGAATGGGTGGCAGTACTTC
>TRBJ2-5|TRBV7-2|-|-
CASSRDLEETQYF
TGTGCCAGCAGCAGGGACCTTGAGGAGACCCAGTACTTC
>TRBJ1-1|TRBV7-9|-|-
CASSLAYRESEAFF
TGTGCCAGCAGCTTAGCGTACAGGGAATCTGAAGCTTTCTTT
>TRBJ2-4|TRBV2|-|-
CASSAPFSPQGAKNIQYF
TGTGCCAGCAGTGCTCCTTTTTCCCCACAGGGTGCCAAAAACATTCAGTACTTC
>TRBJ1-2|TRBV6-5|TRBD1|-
CASSYTDLQGPYTF
TGTGCCAGCAGTTACACCGACCTACAGGGGCCCTACACCTTC
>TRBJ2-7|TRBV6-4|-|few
CASSEVGGLSYEQYF
TGTGCCAGCAGTGAGGTTGGAGGGCTCTCCTACGAGCAGTACTTC
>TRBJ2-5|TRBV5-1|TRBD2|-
CASSVAGGKETQYF
TGCGCCAGCTCTGTAGCGGGGGGGAAAGAGACCCAGTACTTC
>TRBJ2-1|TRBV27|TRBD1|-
CASSPSVGDRGHEQFF
TGTGCCAGCAGTCCCTCCGTGGGGGACAGGGGCCATGAGCAGTTCTTC
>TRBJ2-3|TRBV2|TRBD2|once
CASRALAGYSTDTQYF
TGTGCCAGCAGGGCACTAGCGGGGTATAGCACAGATACGCAGTATTTT
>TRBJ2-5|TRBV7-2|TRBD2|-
CASSLGLAGGARETQYF
TGTGCCAGCAGCTTAGGACTAGCGGGGGGGGCCAGAGAGACCCAGTACTTC
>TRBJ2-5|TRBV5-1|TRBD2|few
CASSFGLAEETQYF
TGCGCCAGCAGCTTCGGGCTAGCGGAAGAGACCCAGTACTTC
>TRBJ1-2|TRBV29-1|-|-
CSVGARLSRGSYTF
TGCAGCGTCGGGGCCCGATTGAGCCGGGGGAGCTACACCTTC
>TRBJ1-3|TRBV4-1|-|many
CASSPRVGGNTIYF
TGCGCCAGCAGCCCCAGGGTAGGGGGAAACACCATATATTTT
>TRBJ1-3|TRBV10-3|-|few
CAISERPSLVSGNTIYF
TGTGCCATCAGTGAGAGGCCGTCGCTAGTGTCTGGAAACACCATATATTTT